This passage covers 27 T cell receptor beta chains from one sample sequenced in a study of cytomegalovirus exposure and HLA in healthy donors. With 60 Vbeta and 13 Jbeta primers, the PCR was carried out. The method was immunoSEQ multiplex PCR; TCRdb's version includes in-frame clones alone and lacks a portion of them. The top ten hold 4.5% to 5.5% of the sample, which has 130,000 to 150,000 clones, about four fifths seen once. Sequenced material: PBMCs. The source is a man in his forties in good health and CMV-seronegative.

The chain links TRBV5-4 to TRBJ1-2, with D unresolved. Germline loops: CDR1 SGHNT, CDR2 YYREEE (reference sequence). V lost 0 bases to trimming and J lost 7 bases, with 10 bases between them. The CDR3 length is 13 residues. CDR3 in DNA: TGTGCCAGCAGCTTGGTGAGGGATTCTGGCTACACCTTC. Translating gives CASSLVRDSGYTF.

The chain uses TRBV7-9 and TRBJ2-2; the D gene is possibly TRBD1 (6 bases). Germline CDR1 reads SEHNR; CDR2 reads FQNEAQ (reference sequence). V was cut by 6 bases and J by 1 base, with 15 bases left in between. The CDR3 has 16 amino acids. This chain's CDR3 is CASSSRDNENTGELFF. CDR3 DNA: TGTGCCAGCAGTAGCCGGGACAACGAGAACACCGGGGAGCTGTTTTTT.

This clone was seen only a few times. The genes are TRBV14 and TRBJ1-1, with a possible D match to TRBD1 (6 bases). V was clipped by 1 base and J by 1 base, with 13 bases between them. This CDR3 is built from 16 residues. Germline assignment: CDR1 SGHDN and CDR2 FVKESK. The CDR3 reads CASSQGGGRANTEAFF. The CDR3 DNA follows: TGTGCCAGCAGCCAAGGGGGGGGCAGGGCGAACACTGAAGCTTTCTTT. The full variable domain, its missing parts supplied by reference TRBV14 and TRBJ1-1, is EAGVTQFPSHSVIEKGQTVTLRCDPISGHDNLYWYRRVMGKEIKFLLHFVKESKQDESGMPNNRFLAERTGGTYSTLKVQPAELEDSGVYFCASSQGGGRANTEAFFGQGTRLTVV.

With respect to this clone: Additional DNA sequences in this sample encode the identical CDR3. CDR3 amino acids: CASSPRQGNQPQHF. For the CDR3, the DNA is TGTGCCAGCAGCCCTAGACAGGGCAATCAGCCCCAGCATTTT. V is TRBV27 and J is TRBJ1-5, with D possibly TRBD1 on 6 matching bases. Germline V lookup: CDR1 MNHEY, CDR2 SMNVEV (reference sequence). Deletions cut 6 bases from V and 2 bases from J, with 11 bases between. CDR3 length: 14 amino acids.

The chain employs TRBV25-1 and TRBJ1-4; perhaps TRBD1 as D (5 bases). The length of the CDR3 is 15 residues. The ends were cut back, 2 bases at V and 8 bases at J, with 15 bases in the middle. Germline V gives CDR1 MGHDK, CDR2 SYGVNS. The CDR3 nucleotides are TGTGCCAGCAGTGAACCCGGGGGACGAGAAGAAAAACTGTTTTTT. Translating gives CASSEPGGREEKLFF.

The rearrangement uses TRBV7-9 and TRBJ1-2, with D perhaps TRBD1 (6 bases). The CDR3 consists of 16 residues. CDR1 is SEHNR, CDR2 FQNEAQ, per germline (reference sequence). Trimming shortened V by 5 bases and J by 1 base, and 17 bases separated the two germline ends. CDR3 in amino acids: CASSRRGGQGNYGYTF. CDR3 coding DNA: TGTGCCAGCAGCCGGAGGGGGGGGCAAGGTAACTATGGCTACACCTTC.

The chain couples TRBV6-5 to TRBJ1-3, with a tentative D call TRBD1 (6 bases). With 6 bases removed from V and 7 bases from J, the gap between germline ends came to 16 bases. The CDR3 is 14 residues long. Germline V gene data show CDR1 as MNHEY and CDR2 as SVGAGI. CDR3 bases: TGTGCCAGCAGCCGGACAGACCCGAAGAACACCATATATTTT. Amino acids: CASSRTDPKNTIYF.

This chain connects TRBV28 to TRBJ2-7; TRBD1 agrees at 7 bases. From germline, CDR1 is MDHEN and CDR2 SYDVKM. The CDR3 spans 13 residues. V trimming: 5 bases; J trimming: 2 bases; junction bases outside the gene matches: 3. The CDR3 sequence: CASSPGQTYEQYF. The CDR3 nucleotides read TGTGCCAGCAGTCCGGGACAGACCTACGAGCAGTACTTC.

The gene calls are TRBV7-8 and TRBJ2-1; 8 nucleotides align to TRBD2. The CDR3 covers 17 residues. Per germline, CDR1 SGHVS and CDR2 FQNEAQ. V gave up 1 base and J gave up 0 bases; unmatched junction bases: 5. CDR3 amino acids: CASSLEVAGSSYNEQFF. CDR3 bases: TGTGCCAGCAGCTTAGAGGTAGCGGGGAGCTCCTACAATGAGCAGTTCTTC.

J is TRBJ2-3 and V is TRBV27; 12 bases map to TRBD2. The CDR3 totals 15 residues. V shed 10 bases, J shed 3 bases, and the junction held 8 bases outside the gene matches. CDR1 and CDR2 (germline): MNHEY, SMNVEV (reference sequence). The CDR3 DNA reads TGTGCCACCAGACTAGCGGGGGCCTATACAGATACGCAGTATTTT. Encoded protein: CATRLAGAYTDTQYF.

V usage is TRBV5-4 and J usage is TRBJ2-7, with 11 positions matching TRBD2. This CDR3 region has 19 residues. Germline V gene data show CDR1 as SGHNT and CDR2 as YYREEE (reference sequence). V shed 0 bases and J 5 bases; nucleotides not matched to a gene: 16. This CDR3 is CASSLGPLPTSGENHEQYF. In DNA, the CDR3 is TGTGCCAGCAGCTTGGGGCCCCTTCCGACTAGCGGGGAAAACCACGAGCAGTACTTC.

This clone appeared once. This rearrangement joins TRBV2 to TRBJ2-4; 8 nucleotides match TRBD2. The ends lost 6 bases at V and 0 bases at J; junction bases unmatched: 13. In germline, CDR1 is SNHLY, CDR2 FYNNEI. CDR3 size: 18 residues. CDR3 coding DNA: TGTGCCAGCAGGAGAAAAGGTAGCGGGGCTATAGCCAAAAACATTCAGTACTTC. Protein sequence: CASRRKGSGAIAKNIQYF. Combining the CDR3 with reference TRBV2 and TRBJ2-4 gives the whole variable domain EPEVTQTPSHQVTQMGQEVILRCVPISNHLYFYWYRQILGQKVEFLVSFYNNEISEKSEIFDDQFSVERPDGSNFTLKIRSTKLEDSAMYFCASRRKGSGAIAKNIQYFGAGTRLSVL.

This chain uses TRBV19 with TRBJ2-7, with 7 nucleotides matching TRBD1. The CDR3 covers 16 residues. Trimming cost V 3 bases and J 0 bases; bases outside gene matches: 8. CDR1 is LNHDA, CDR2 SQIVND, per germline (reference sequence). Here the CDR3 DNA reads TGTGCCAGTAGTATTATGGGGACAGCCAGCTCCTACGAGCAGTACTTC. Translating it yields CASSIMGTASSYEQYF. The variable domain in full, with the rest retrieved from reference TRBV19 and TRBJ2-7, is DGGITQSPKYLFRKEGQNVTLSCEQNLNHDAMYWYRQDPGQGLRLIYYSQIVNDFQKGDIAEGYSVSREKKESFPLTVTSAQKNPTAFYLCASSIMGTASSYEQYFGPGTRLTVT.

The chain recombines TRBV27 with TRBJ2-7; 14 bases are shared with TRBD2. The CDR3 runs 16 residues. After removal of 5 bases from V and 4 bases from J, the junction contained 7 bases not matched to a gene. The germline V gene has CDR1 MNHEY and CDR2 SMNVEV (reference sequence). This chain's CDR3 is CASSRRTSGGNYEQYF. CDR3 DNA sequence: TGTGCCAGCAGTCGAAGGACTAGCGGGGGGAATTACGAGCAGTACTTC.

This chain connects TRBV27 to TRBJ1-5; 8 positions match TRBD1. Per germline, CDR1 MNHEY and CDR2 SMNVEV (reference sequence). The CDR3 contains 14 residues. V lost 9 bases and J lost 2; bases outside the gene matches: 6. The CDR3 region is CASVGQGGNQPQHF. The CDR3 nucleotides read TGTGCCAGTGTTGGACAGGGAGGCAATCAGCCCCAGCATTTT.

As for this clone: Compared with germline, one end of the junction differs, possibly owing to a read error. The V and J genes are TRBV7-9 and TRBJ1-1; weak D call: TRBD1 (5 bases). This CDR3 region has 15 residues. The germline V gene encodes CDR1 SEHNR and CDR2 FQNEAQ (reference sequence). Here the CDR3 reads CASSVAAGQNTEAFF. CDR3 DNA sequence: TGTGCCAGCAGCGTAGCAGCAGGACAGAACACTGAAGCTTTCTTT.

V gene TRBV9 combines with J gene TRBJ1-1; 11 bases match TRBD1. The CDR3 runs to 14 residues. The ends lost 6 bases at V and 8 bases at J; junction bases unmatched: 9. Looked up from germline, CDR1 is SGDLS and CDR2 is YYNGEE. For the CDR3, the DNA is TGTGCCAGCACCAAGTCCGGGACAGGGGGGGAAGCTTTCTTT. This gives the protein CASTKSGTGGEAFF. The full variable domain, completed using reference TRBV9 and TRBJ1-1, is DSGVTQTPKHLITATGQRVTLRCSPRSGDLSVYWYQQSLDQGLQFLIQYYNGEERAKGNILERFSAQQFPDLHSELNLSSLELGDSALYFCASTKSGTGGEAFFGQGTRLTVV.

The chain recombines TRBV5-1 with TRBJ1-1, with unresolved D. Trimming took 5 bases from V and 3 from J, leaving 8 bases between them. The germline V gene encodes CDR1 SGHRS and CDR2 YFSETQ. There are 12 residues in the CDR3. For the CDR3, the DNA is TGCGCCAGCAGTTTAAGCGACACTGAAGCTTTCTTT. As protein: CASSLSDTEAFF.

The CDR3 DNA reads TGTGCCAGCAGTTTGCGAAATGAGCAGTTCTTC. Amino acid sequence: CASSLRNEQFF. V usage is TRBV27 and J usage is TRBJ2-1; no definite D call. This CDR3 comprises 11 residues. Germline V gene data show CDR1 as MNHEY and CDR2 as SMNVEV (reference sequence). The V end was cut by 3 bases, the J end by 7 bases, with 4 bases between.

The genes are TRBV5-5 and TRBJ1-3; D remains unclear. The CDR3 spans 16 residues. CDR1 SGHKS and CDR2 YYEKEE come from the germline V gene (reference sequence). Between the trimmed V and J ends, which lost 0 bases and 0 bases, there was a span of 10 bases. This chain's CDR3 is CASSLGHRSSGNTIYF. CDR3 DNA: TGTGCCAGCAGCTTGGGTCATCGGAGCTCTGGAAACACCATATATTTT.

CDR3 DNA sequence: TGTGCCAGCAGCCTTATCGACAGGCCCTACAATGAGCAGTTCTTC. Its protein is CASSLIDRPYNEQFF. The V and J genes are TRBV5-6 and TRBJ2-1, with D possibly matching TRBD1 (6 bases). Germline V lookup: CDR1 SGHDT, CDR2 YYEEEE. This CDR3 has 15 residues. V was cut by 4 bases and J by 2 bases, with 13 bases left in between.

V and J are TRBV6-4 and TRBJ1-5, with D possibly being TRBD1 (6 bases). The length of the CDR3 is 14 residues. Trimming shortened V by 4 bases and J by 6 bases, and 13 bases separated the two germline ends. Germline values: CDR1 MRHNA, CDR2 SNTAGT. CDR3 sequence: CASSVGQGTQPQHF. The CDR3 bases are TGTGCCAGCAGTGTAGGGCAGGGGACTCAGCCCCAGCATTTT.

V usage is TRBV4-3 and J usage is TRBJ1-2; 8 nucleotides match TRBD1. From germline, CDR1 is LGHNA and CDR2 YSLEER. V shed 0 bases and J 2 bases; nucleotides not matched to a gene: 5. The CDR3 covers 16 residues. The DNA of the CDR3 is TGCGCCAGCAGCCAAGACTTGACAGGGGTAAACTATGGCTACACCTTC. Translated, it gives CASSQDLTGVNYGYTF.

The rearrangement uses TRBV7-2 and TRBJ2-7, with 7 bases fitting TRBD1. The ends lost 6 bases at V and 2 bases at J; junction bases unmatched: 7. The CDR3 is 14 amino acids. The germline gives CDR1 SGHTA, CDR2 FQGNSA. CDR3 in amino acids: CASSYGQATYEQYF. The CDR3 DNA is TGTGCCAGCAGTTATGGACAGGCAACCTACGAGCAGTACTTC.

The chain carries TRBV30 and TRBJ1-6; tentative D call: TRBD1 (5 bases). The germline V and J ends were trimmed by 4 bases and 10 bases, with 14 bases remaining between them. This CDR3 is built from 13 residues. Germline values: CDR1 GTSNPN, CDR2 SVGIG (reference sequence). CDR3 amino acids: CAWNGGSGSPLHF. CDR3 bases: TGTGCCTGGAACGGGGGTTCGGGGTCACCCCTCCACTTT. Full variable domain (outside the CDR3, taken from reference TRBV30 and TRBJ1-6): SQTIHQWPATLVQPVGSPLSLECTVEGTSNPNLYWYRQAAGRGLQLLFYSVGIGQISSEVPQNLSASRPQDRQFILSSKKLLLSDSGFYLCAWNGGSGSPLHFGNGTRLTVT.

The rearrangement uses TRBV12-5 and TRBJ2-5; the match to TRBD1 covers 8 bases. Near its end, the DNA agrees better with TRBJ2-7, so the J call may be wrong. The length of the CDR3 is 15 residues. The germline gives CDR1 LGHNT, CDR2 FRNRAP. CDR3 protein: CASASRTGGNYEQYF. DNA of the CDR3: TGTGCTAGTGCCTCCAGAACAGGGGGGAACTACGAGCAGTACTTC.

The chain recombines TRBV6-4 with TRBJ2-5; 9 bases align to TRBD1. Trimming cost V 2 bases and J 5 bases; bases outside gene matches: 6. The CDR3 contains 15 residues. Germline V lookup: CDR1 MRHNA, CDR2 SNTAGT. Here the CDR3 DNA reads TGTGCCAGCAGTGACCGGGGACAGGGAGAGGAGACCCAGTACTTC. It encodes CASSDRGQGEETQYF.